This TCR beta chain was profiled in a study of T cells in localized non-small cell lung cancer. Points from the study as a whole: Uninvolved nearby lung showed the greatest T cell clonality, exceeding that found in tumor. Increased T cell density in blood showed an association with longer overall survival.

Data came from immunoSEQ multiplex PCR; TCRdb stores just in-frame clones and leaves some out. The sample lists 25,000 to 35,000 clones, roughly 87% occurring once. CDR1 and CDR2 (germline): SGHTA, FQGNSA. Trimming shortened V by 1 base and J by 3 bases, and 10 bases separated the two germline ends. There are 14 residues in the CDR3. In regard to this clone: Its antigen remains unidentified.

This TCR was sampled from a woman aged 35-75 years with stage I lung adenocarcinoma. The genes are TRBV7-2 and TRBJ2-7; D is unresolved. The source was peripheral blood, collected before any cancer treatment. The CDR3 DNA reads TGTGCCAGCAGCTTAGAGGCAGGTTACTACGAGCAGTACTTC. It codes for CASSLEAGYYEQYF.